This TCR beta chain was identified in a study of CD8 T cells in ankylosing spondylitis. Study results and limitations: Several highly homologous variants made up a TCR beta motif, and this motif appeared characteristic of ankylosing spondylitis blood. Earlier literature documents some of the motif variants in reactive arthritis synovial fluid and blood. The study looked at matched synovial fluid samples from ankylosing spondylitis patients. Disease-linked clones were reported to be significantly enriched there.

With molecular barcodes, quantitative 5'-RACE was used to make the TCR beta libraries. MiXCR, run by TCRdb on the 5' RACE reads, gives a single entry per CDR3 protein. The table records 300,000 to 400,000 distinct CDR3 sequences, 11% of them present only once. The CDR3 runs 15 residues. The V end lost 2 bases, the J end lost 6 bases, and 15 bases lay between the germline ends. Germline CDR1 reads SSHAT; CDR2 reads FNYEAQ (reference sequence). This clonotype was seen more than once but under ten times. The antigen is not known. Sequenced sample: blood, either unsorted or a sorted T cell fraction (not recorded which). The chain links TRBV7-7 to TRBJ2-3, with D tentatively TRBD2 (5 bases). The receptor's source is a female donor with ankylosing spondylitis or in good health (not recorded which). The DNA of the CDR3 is TGTGCCAGCAGCTTATATCGTCCTGGGGAGGATACGCAGTATTTT. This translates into CASSLYRPGEDTQYF.